These 6 T cell receptor beta chains originate from one sample sequenced in a study of cytomegalovirus exposure and HLA in healthy donors (TCRdb year 2017). Libraries were built with the immunoSEQ multiplex PCR assay. The multiplex PCR relied on a mix of 60 forward primers for TCR Vbeta segments and 13 reverse primers for TCR Jbeta segments. What TCRdb holds here is the immuneACCESS table cut down to in-frame rearrangements. Part of the clones is not present; checked against another copy, under half of the missing clones reflect an unresolved V gene, and the others are unexplained. The sample records about 160,000 clones, 80% of which are singletons. The top ten clones comprise 9.7% of the sample. What was sequenced was PBMCs. The origin of the receptors is a man between 18 and 29 years old in good health and CMV-seropositive.

The J gene is TRBJ1-6, the V gene TRBV5-5; D is ambiguous. The germline V gene encodes CDR1 SGHKS and CDR2 YYEKEE (reference sequence). This CDR3 contains 14 residues. V was trimmed by 1 base and J by 7 bases, leaving 9 bases between them. CDR3 in DNA: TGTGCCAGCAGCTTGAACGGCGGAAATTCACCCCTCCACTTT. Amino acids: CASSLNGGNSPLHF.

This clone was seen only once. This chain joins TRBV7-2 and TRBJ2-1; D is possibly TRBD2 (6 bases). V lost 5 bases to trimming and J lost 7 bases, with 12 bases between them. Germline V CDR1 and CDR2: SGHTA, FQGNSA. This CDR3 region has 13 residues. DNA for the CDR3: TGTGCCAGCAGCACCGGGGGTCGGAATGAGCAGTTCTTC. Translated: CASSTGGRNEQFF.

The chain's CDR3 is CASSLVRVTSYNEQFF. In DNA, the CDR3 is TGTGCCAGCAGCTTAGTTCGGGTCACATCCTACAATGAGCAGTTCTTC. V and J are TRBV7-9 and TRBJ2-1, with D uncertain. V gave up 1 base and J gave up 1 base, with 11 bases separating them. Germline V gene lookup returns CDR1 SEHNR and CDR2 FQNEAQ (reference sequence). The CDR3 extends over 16 amino acids.

The gene calls are TRBV4-1 and TRBJ2-1; 10 bases match TRBD2. The V segment lost 0 bases and the J segment 4 bases; nucleotides outside the gene matches: 0. Per germline, CDR1 MGHRA and CDR2 YSYEKL. CDR3 length equals 15 residues. CDR3 coding DNA: TGCGCCAGCAGCCAAGATAGCGGGGGGTACAATGAGCAGTTCTTC. Translating gives CASSQDSGGYNEQFF.

The chain links TRBV5-6 to TRBJ2-5; D perhaps matches TRBD2 (5 bases). Per germline, CDR1 SGHDT and CDR2 YYEEEE. Trimming removed 3 bases from V and 5 bases from J, with 14 bases in between. This CDR3 has 14 residues. DNA of the CDR3: TGTGCCAGCAGCTCTTCCGGGGTTGGCGAGACCCAGTACTTC. It is translated as CASSSSGVGETQYF.

The chain has TRBV30 and TRBJ2-6; the match to TRBD2 covers 8 bases. Germline values: CDR1 GTSNPN, CDR2 SVGIG (reference sequence). CDR3 length: 15 amino acids. In DNA, the CDR3 is TGTGCACTGGAGCGGGGGAGGTCTGGGGCCAACGTCCTGACTTTC. Translated: CALERGRSGANVLTF.